This TCR beta chain was documented in a study of breast tumors, draining lymph nodes, adjacent tissues. Study observations and caveats: Tumors had less TCR diversity than lymph nodes, more than nontumor tissue. Data only fit, rather than demonstrated, lymph node origin of most tumor T cells. Compared with basal-like, luminal-like tumors shared significantly more repertoire with nontumor tissue.

TCRdb ran MiXCR on the multiplex PCR reads and lists one entry per CDR3 protein. The table has 200,000 to 250,000 distinct CDR3 sequences, 30% to 35% seen once; the top ten hold approximately 3.5%. This clonotype was observed many times. What it binds is unknown. Samples came from axillary lymph nodes draining the breast cancer. CDR1 is SGHTA and CDR2 is FQGNSA in the germline V gene. Losses at the gene ends were 5 bases for V and 8 bases for J; bases not matched to a gene: 17. The CDR3 is 19 amino acids. J is TRBJ2-3 and V is TRBV7-2; 15 nucleotides line up with TRBD2. Sequencing used axillary lymph node tissue. The sequence was collected from a female donor with breast cancer. Some clones in this sample may be carry-over from other donors' samples. The CDR3 loop is CASSEIGTSGGTHRGTQYF. The DNA of the CDR3 is TGTGCCAGCAGCGAAATCGGGACTAGCGGGGGGACTCACAGAGGTACGCAGTATTTT. The variable domain in full, with the rest retrieved from reference TRBV7-2 and TRBJ2-3, is GAGVSQSPSNKVTEKGKDVELRCDPISGHTALYWYRQSLGQGLEFLIYFQGNSAPDKSGLPSDRFSAERTGGSVSTLTIQRTQQEDSAVYLCASSEIGTSGGTHRGTQYFGPGTRLTVL.